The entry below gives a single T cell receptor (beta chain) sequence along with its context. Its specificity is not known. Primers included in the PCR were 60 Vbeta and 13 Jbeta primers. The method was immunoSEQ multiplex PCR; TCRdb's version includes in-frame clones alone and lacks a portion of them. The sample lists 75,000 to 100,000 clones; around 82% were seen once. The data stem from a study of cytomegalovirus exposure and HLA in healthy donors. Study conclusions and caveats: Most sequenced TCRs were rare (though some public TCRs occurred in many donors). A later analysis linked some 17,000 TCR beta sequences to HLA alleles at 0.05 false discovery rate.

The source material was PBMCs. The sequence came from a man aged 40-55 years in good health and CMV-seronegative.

CDR3 residues: CASSTLGLAGETQYF. CDR3 sequence (DNA): TGCGCCAGCAGCACCCTGGGACTGGCTGGAGAGACCCAGTACTTC. This chain links TRBV5-1 with TRBJ2-5; tentative D call: TRBD2 (6 bases). Germline V CDR1 and CDR2: SGHRS, YFSETQ. V was cut by 4 bases and J by 4 bases, with 17 bases left in between. CDR3 size: 15 residues.